This is a list of T cell receptor beta chains from one sample in a study of PD-L1 blockade in urothelial cancer. TCRdb's copy holds only in-frame clones and misses some; the assay was immunoSEQ multiplex PCR. Of 66,000 or so clones listed, around nine tenths are singletons. The specimen was PBMCs, collected around atezolizumab (anti-PD-L1) treatment. These receptors came from a man aged 55 to 69 with urothelial cancer. CDR3s include the opening cysteine and the closing phenylalanine or tryptophan. Each record gives: J gene, V gene, clone size, D gene, CDR3 length, CDR3 DNA, CDR3 protein. D genes are given only for firm matches. The size entry is marked missing in some rows and otherwise reads once, few, many or a size class.

J gene: TRBJ2-1; V gene: TRBV7-6; clone size: -; D gene: -; CDR3 length: 15; CDR3 DNA: TGTGCCAGCAGTCCCGCTCCTACTTCGGGAAATGAGCAGTTCTTC; CDR3 protein: CASSPAPTSGNEQFF
J gene: TRBJ2-5; V gene: TRBV5-1; clone size: -; D gene: TRBD2; CDR3 length: 16; CDR3 DNA: TGCGTCAGCAGCCCTGAGGGCGGGGGGGCCCGTGAGACCCAGTACTTC; CDR3 protein: CVSSPEGGGARETQYF
J gene: TRBJ1-3; V gene: TRBV10-3; clone size: -; D gene: TRBD1; CDR3 length: 14; CDR3 DNA: TGTGCCACCCGACAGGGTTATTCGTCAGGCACCATATATTTT; CDR3 protein: CATRQGYSSGTIYF
J gene: TRBJ2-7; V gene: TRBV13; clone size: few; D gene: -; CDR3 length: 13; CDR3 DNA: TGTGCCAGCAGCAGGGGTCATGCCTACGAGCAGTACTTC; CDR3 protein: CASSRGHAYEQYF
J gene: TRBJ1-4; V gene: TRBV6-5; clone size: once; D gene: -; CDR3 length: 13; CDR3 DNA: TGTGCCAGCAGTTACCAGGCCTTCGAAAAACTGTTTTTT; CDR3 protein: CASSYQAFEKLFF
J gene: TRBJ2-3; V gene: TRBV9; clone size: few; D gene: TRBD2; CDR3 length: 17; CDR3 DNA: TGTGCCAGCAGCGTAGAGGGGAGCGGGGGGTACACAGATACGCAGTATTTT; CDR3 protein: CASSVEGSGGYTDTQYF
J gene: TRBJ2-3; V gene: TRBV11-1; clone size: -; D gene: TRBD2; CDR3 length: 16; CDR3 DNA: TGTGCCAGCAGCCTCACTAGCGGGAGCCGCACAGATACGCAGTATTTT; CDR3 protein: CASSLTSGSRTDTQYF
J gene: TRBJ1-3; V gene: TRBV4-1; clone size: few; D gene: -; CDR3 length: 15; CDR3 DNA: TGCGCCAGCAGCCAAGACAGGGGCTCTGGAAACACCATATATTTT; CDR3 protein: CASSQDRGSGNTIYF
J gene: TRBJ2-3; V gene: TRBV2; clone size: -; D gene: TRBD2; CDR3 length: 17; CDR3 DNA: TGTGCCAGCACCCCGGGAGTTGCGGGGGGAGCCGCAGATACGCAGTATTTT; CDR3 protein: CASTPGVAGGAADTQYF
J gene: TRBJ2-2; V gene: TRBV28; clone size: -; D gene: -; CDR3 length: 14; CDR3 DNA: TGTGCCAGCAGTTGGGGAGGAAACACCGGGGAGCTGTTTTTT; CDR3 protein: CASSWGGNTGELFF
J gene: TRBJ1-1; V gene: TRBV11-1; clone size: few; D gene: -; CDR3 length: 12; CDR3 DNA: TGTGCCAGCAGCTTAGACGGGGATGAAGCTTTCTTT; CDR3 protein: CASSLDGDEAFF
J gene: TRBJ1-1; V gene: TRBV29-1; clone size: -; D gene: -; CDR3 length: 14; CDR3 DNA: TGCAGCGTTGAAACAGTCTATAGGAACACTGAAGCTTTCTTT; CDR3 protein: CSVETVYRNTEAFF
J gene: TRBJ2-1; V gene: TRBV4-1; clone size: once; D gene: TRBD2; CDR3 length: 16; CDR3 DNA: TGCGCCAGCAGCCAACTAGGCCTAGCGGGCTACAATGAGCAGTTCTTC; CDR3 protein: CASSQLGLAGYNEQFF
J gene: TRBJ2-5; V gene: TRBV6-5; clone size: -; D gene: -; CDR3 length: 13; CDR3 DNA: TGTGCCAGCGCCCCCCCCGCGTCAGGGACCCAGTACTTC; CDR3 protein: CASAPPASGTQYF
J gene: TRBJ2-2; V gene: TRBV5-4; clone size: -; D gene: TRBD2; CDR3 length: 16; CDR3 DNA: TGTGCCAGCAGCTTGGCCGCGGGAGGGCCTTCAGGGGAGCTGTTTTTT; CDR3 protein: CASSLAAGGPSGELFF
J gene: TRBJ1-2; V gene: TRBV5-4; clone size: -; D gene: -; CDR3 length: 13; CDR3 DNA: TGTGCCAGCAGCCTCTCCGGGTCCTATGGCTACACCTTC; CDR3 protein: CASSLSGSYGYTF
J gene: TRBJ2-5; V gene: TRBV7-2; clone size: once; D gene: -; CDR3 length: 14; CDR3 DNA: TGTGCCAGCAGCTTAGAGGGATCAGGGAAGACCCAGTACTTC; CDR3 protein: CASSLEGSGKTQYF
J gene: TRBJ1-5; V gene: TRBV6-5; clone size: -; D gene: -; CDR3 length: 15; CDR3 DNA: TGTGCCAGCAGGCCCTCAGGTTTAAGCAATCAGCCCCAGCATTTT; CDR3 protein: CASRPSGLSNQPQHF
J gene: TRBJ2-1; V gene: TRBV18; clone size: -; D gene: -; CDR3 length: 17; CDR3 DNA: TGTGCCAGCTCACCAAACATGTTAGCGGATTCCTACAATGAGCAGTTCTTC; CDR3 protein: CASSPNMLADSYNEQFF
J gene: TRBJ2-3; V gene: TRBV15; clone size: -; D gene: TRBD2; CDR3 length: 16; CDR3 DNA: TGTGCCACCAGCCCCGACCTGTCTAGCGGGAGAACTACGCAGTATTTT; CDR3 protein: CATSPDLSSGRTTQYF
J gene: TRBJ1-2; V gene: TRBV7-9; clone size: -; D gene: -; CDR3 length: 13; CDR3 DNA: TGTGCCAGCAGCTCACTCGGGTCTTATGGCTACACCTTC; CDR3 protein: CASSSLGSYGYTF
J gene: TRBJ1-6; V gene: TRBV10-3; clone size: few; D gene: -; CDR3 length: 13; CDR3 DNA: TGTGCCATCAGTGTATCCGACCGGGCACCCCTCCACTTT; CDR3 protein: CAISVSDRAPLHF
J gene: TRBJ2-2; V gene: TRBV4-2; clone size: -; D gene: TRBD1; CDR3 length: 16; CDR3 DNA: TGTGCCAGCAGCCCAGGAGACAGGGGACGACCCGGGGAGCTGTTTTTT; CDR3 protein: CASSPGDRGRPGELFF
J gene: TRBJ2-3; V gene: TRBV5-1; clone size: -; D gene: -; CDR3 length: 11; CDR3 DNA: TGCGCCAGCAGTGGGGGGGATACGCAGTATTTT; CDR3 protein: CASSGGDTQYF
J gene: TRBJ1-6; V gene: TRBV9; clone size: -; D gene: TRBD1; CDR3 length: 15; CDR3 DNA: TGTGCCAGCAGCCCTACCGGGACAGGGAAATCACCCCTCCACTTT; CDR3 protein: CASSPTGTGKSPLHF
J gene: TRBJ2-7; V gene: TRBV7-2; clone size: -; D gene: -; CDR3 length: 15; CDR3 DNA: TGTGCCAGCAGCCACGACAGTTCCCAAGGGTACGAGCAGTACTTC; CDR3 protein: CASSHDSSQGYEQYF
J gene: TRBJ1-1; V gene: TRBV13; clone size: -; D gene: TRBD1; CDR3 length: 21; CDR3 DNA: TGTGCCAGCAGCGTCTGGGTGACAGGGGGCGCTTTTCAAACGGTGAACACTGAAGCTTTCTTT; CDR3 protein: CASSVWVTGGAFQTVNTEAFF
J gene: TRBJ1-5; V gene: TRBV2; clone size: few; D gene: -; CDR3 length: 15; CDR3 DNA: TGTGCCAGCAGTGATGGCAGGGGCGGCAATCAGCCCCAGCATTTT; CDR3 protein: CASSDGRGGNQPQHF
J gene: TRBJ2-2; V gene: TRBV11-2; clone size: -; D gene: TRBD1; CDR3 length: 14; CDR3 DNA: TGTGCCAGCAGCTCGACAGGGTGGGACGGGGAGCTGTTTTTT; CDR3 protein: CASSSTGWDGELFF
J gene: TRBJ1-2; V gene: TRBV7-9; clone size: once; D gene: TRBD1; CDR3 length: 16; CDR3 DNA: TGTGCCAGCAGCTTAGTACAGGGGGCTCTCAACTATGGCTACACCTTC; CDR3 protein: CASSLVQGALNYGYTF
J gene: TRBJ2-1; V gene: TRBV11-3; clone size: -; D gene: TRBD1; CDR3 length: 16; CDR3 DNA: TGTGCCAGCAGCTTAGTGACAGGGACCTCCTACAATGAGCAGTTCTTC; CDR3 protein: CASSLVTGTSYNEQFF
J gene: TRBJ1-2; V gene: TRBV10-3; clone size: -; D gene: TRBD1; CDR3 length: 15; CDR3 DNA: TGTGCCATCAGCCCCGGACAGGGGAGTTACTATGGCTACACCTTC; CDR3 protein: CAISPGQGSYYGYTF
J gene: TRBJ1-3; V gene: TRBV5-4; clone size: -; D gene: -; CDR3 length: 14; CDR3 DNA: TGTGCCAGCAGCTTGGGTAGAGGTGGAAACACCATATATTTT; CDR3 protein: CASSLGRGGNTIYF
J gene: TRBJ2-3; V gene: TRBV30; clone size: -; D gene: -; CDR3 length: 14; CDR3 DNA: TGTGCATGGGGAGCGCTTCCGAGCACAGATACGCAGTATTTT; CDR3 protein: CAWGALPSTDTQYF
J gene: TRBJ2-7; V gene: TRBV7-2; clone size: -; D gene: TRBD2; CDR3 length: 16; CDR3 DNA: TGTGCCAGCAGCTTAGCTACTAGCGGGAGGTCTGGGGAGCAGTACTTC; CDR3 protein: CASSLATSGRSGEQYF
J gene: TRBJ2-5; V gene: TRBV13; clone size: -; D gene: -; CDR3 length: 15; CDR3 DNA: TGTGCCAGCAGCCCGGACGGGATCGGATTCAAGACCCAGTACTTC; CDR3 protein: CASSPDGIGFKTQYF
J gene: TRBJ2-1; V gene: TRBV5-1; clone size: -; D gene: -; CDR3 length: 15; CDR3 DNA: TGCGCCAGCAGCTCCCTCGAGCGGGCCCCGGACGAGCAGTTCTTC; CDR3 protein: CASSSLERAPDEQFF
J gene: TRBJ1-4; V gene: TRBV5-1; clone size: few; D gene: -; CDR3 length: 13; CDR3 DNA: TGCGCCAGCCGCGGACAGTGGGGTGAAAAACTGTTTTTT; CDR3 protein: CASRGQWGEKLFF
J gene: TRBJ1-1; V gene: TRBV25-1; clone size: -; D gene: -; CDR3 length: 13; CDR3 DNA: TGTGCCAGCAGTGAATACGTTAACACTGAAGCTTTCTTT; CDR3 protein: CASSEYVNTEAFF
J gene: TRBJ2-3; V gene: TRBV12-5; clone size: -; D gene: TRBD1; CDR3 length: 13; CDR3 DNA: TGTGCTAGTGCCGGGACAGGGACAACTACGCAGTATTTT; CDR3 protein: CASAGTGTTTQYF
J gene: TRBJ2-7; V gene: TRBV12-5; clone size: few; D gene: -; CDR3 length: 12; CDR3 DNA: TGTGCTAGTGGTCCGTCCGCCTACGAGCAGTACTTC; CDR3 protein: CASGPSAYEQYF
J gene: TRBJ1-5; V gene: TRBV5-6; clone size: few; D gene: TRBD1; CDR3 length: 16; CDR3 DNA: TGTGCCAGCAGCCTGGCCGGGACAGGGGTTGGACAGCCCCAGCATTTT; CDR3 protein: CASSLAGTGVGQPQHF
J gene: TRBJ2-3; V gene: TRBV9; clone size: -; D gene: TRBD2; CDR3 length: 17; CDR3 DNA: TGTGCCAGCAGCCCCAGACTAGCGGGAGGGGGAGCGGGAGGGCTGTATTTT; CDR3 protein: CASSPRLAGGGAGGLYF
J gene: TRBJ2-7; V gene: TRBV28; clone size: -; D gene: -; CDR3 length: 12; CDR3 DNA: TGTGCCAGCAGTCCGAGGTCCCTCGAGCAGTACTTC; CDR3 protein: CASSPRSLEQYF
J gene: TRBJ2-2; V gene: TRBV18; clone size: once; D gene: TRBD1; CDR3 length: 14; CDR3 DNA: TGTGCCAGCTCTGGGACAGAGAACACCGGGGAGCTGTTTTTT; CDR3 protein: CASSGTENTGELFF
J gene: TRBJ2-5; V gene: TRBV5-6; clone size: -; D gene: TRBD2; CDR3 length: 14; CDR3 DNA: TGTGCCAGCAGCTTAGCGGGAGTTTTTGGGATCCAGTACTTC; CDR3 protein: CASSLAGVFGIQYF
J gene: TRBJ2-1; V gene: TRBV2; clone size: -; D gene: TRBD2; CDR3 length: 15; CDR3 DNA: TGTGCCATCCAACTAGCGACCGACCAACCCGGTGAGCAGTTCTTC; CDR3 protein: CAIQLATDQPGEQFF
J gene: TRBJ1-5; V gene: TRBV6-6; clone size: -; D gene: -; CDR3 length: 15; CDR3 DNA: TGTGCCAGCAGTTACCAGGGTCGAGGCAATCAGCCCCAGCATTTT; CDR3 protein: CASSYQGRGNQPQHF
J gene: TRBJ1-2; V gene: TRBV10-3; clone size: -; D gene: -; CDR3 length: 16; CDR3 DNA: TGTGCCATCAGCATAATGACAGTACCTTTTAGCTATGGCTACACCTTC; CDR3 protein: CAISIMTVPFSYGYTF
J gene: TRBJ2-1; V gene: TRBV6-1; clone size: -; D gene: TRBD1; CDR3 length: 15; CDR3 DNA: TGTGCCAGCAGCTCGGGACAGAGCTCCTACAATGAGCAGTTCTTC; CDR3 protein: CASSSGQSSYNEQFF
J gene: TRBJ2-7; V gene: TRBV7-8; clone size: -; D gene: -; CDR3 length: 15; CDR3 DNA: TGTGCCAGCAGCCAAGTTCGAGGGAAGGCCTACGAGCAGTACTTC; CDR3 protein: CASSQVRGKAYEQYF
J gene: TRBJ1-5; V gene: TRBV6-1; clone size: few; D gene: -; CDR3 length: 13; CDR3 DNA: TGTGCCAGCAGTGAACAGCGGAATCAGCCCCAGCATTTT; CDR3 protein: CASSEQRNQPQHF
J gene: TRBJ2-3; V gene: TRBV7-6; clone size: -; D gene: TRBD2; CDR3 length: 17; CDR3 DNA: TGTGCCAGCAGCTTAGCGTCAAGCGGGAGTAGGAGAGATACGCAGTATTTT; CDR3 protein: CASSLASSGSRRDTQYF
J gene: TRBJ2-2; V gene: TRBV10-2; clone size: -; D gene: TRBD2; CDR3 length: 16; CDR3 DNA: TGCGCCAGCAGGGGACTAGCGGGAAGGATTGGCGGGGAGCTGTTTTTT; CDR3 protein: CASRGLAGRIGGELFF
J gene: TRBJ1-2; V gene: TRBV30; clone size: -; D gene: -; CDR3 length: 12; CDR3 DNA: TGTGCCTGGAGTGTATCCTCCCTCGGCTACACCTTC; CDR3 protein: CAWSVSSLGYTF
J gene: TRBJ1-1; V gene: TRBV29-1; clone size: -; D gene: -; CDR3 length: 11; CDR3 DNA: TGCAGCGTTAGATCCGGGACTGAAGCTTTCTTT; CDR3 protein: CSVRSGTEAFF
J gene: TRBJ2-1; V gene: TRBV27; clone size: -; D gene: TRBD2; CDR3 length: 11; CDR3 DNA: TGTGCCAGCAGTCCGGGGGGAGAGCAGTTCTTC; CDR3 protein: CASSPGGEQFF
J gene: TRBJ1-2; V gene: TRBV10-3; clone size: -; D gene: TRBD1; CDR3 length: 13; CDR3 DNA: TGTGCCATCAGGGGGACAGGGAAGGATGGCTACACCTTC; CDR3 protein: CAIRGTGKDGYTF
J gene: TRBJ2-1; V gene: TRBV9; clone size: -; D gene: -; CDR3 length: 15; CDR3 DNA: TGTGCCAGCAGCGTTGACCCAGGCCCCTACAATGAGCAGTTCTTC; CDR3 protein: CASSVDPGPYNEQFF